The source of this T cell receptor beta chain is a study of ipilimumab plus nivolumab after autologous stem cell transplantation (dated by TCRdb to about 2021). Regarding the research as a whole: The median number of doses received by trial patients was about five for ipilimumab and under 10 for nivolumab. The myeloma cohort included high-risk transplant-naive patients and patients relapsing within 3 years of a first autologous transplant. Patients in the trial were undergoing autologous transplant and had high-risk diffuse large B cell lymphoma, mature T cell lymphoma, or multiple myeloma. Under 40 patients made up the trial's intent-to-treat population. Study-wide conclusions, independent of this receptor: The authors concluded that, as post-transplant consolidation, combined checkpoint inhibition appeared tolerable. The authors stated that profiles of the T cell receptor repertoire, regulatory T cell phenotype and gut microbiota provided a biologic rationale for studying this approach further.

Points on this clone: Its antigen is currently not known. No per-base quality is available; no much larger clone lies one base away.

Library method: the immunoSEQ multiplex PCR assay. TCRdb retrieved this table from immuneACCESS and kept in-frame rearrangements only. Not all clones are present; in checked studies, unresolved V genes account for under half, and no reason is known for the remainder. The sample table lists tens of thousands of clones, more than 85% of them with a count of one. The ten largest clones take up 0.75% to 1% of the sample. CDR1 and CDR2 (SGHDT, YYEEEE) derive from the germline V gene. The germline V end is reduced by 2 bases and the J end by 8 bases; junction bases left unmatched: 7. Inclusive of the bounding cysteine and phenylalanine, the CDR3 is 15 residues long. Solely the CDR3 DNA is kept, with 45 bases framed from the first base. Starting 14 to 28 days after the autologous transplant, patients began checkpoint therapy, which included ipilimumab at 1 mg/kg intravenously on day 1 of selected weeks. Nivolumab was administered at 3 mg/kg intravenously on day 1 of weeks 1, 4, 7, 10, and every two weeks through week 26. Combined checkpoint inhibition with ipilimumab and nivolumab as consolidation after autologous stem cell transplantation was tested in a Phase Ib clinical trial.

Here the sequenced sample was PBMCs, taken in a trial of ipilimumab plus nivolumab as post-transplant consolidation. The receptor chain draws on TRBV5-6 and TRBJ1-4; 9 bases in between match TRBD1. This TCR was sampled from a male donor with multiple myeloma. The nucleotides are TGTGCCAGCAGCTTACAGGGGGCGTCGGGCGAAAAACTGTTTTTT. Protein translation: CASSLQGASGEKLFF.